The entry that follows covers one T cell receptor (beta chain) sequence. The record originates from a study of blood T cell repertoires in COVID-19. Methods used by the authors: Cell counts per sample came from amplifying reference gene primers. Libraries were prepared by immunoSEQ multiplex PCR; TCRdb keeps only in-frame clonotypes and omits some of them. V, J and clone size derive from that table, while D and trimming were established from the DNA sequence. The sample yields under 80,000 clones, around 77% seen once. J lost 6 bases, V lost 0 bases, and 13 bases had no gene match. Germline CDR1 SGDLS, CDR2 YYNGEE. This CDR3 is 19 amino acids long.

This chain links TRBV9 with TRBJ2-1, with 12 bases identical to TRBD2. This receptor was taken from a man at least 80 years old with active or convalescent COVID-19. The specimen was peripheral blood. CDR3 DNA sequence: TGTGCCAGCAGCGTAGCCCCTTACCGACTAGCGGGAGTGGGCAATGAGCAGTTCTTC. It yields the protein CASSVAPYRLAGVGNEQFF.